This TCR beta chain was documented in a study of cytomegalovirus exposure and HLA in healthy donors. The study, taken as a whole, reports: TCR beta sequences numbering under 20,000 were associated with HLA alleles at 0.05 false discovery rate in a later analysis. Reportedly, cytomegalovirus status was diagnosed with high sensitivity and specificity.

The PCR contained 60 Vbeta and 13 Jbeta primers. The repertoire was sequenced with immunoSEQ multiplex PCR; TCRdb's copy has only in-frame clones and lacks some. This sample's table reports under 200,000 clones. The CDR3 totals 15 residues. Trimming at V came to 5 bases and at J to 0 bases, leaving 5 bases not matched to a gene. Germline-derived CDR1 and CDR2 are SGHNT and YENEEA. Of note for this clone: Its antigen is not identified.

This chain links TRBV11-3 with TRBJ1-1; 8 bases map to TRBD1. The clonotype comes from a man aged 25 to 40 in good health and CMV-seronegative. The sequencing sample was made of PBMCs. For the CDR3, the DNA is TGTGCCAGCAGCGCCCTGACAGGGGTGAACACTGAAGCTTTCTTT. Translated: CASSALTGVNTEAFF.